The T cell receptor beta chain described here comes from a study of a mutant IDH1 vaccine in newly diagnosed glioma. The wider study: The first vaccination came 4-6 weeks after radiotherapy alone, or with temozolomide cycles. Treated patients comprised approximately 60% males and 37.5% females, mean age about 40 years. Earlier care involved radiotherapy, temozolomide, or both, and the majority received both.

Time point denoted: week 47, end of study. Vaccinated patients received 300 ug of mutant IDH1 20-mer peptide per dose, with topical imiquimod. Clones were read by immunoSEQ multiplex PCR, and TCRdb kept only the in-frame ones, dropping some. The sample consists of about 23,000 clones, approximately 88% of them appearing once. The CDR3 runs to 14 residues. Trimming took off 0 bases at V and 4 bases at J, with 8 bases between the two ends. CDR1 is SGHRS, CDR2 YFSETQ, per germline. In the case of this clone: The antigen is not known.

The V and J genes are TRBV5-1 and TRBJ2-1; the D is unclear. Sequencing used PBMCs, obtained from a glioma patient whose treatment included an IDH1 peptide vaccine. This receptor was taken from a man in his forties with glioma. The CDR3, as DNA: TGCGCCAGCAGCTTGGTTCAAGCGTACAATGAGCAGTTCTTC. It encodes CASSLVQAYNEQFF.